A selection of T cell receptor beta chains follows, all from one sample in a study of T cell responses to AZD1222 COVID-19 vaccine. Profiled with immunoSEQ multiplex PCR; TCRdb holds only in-frame clones, not every one. The sample includes around 110,000 clones, roughly nine tenths of them seen just once. The sample in question was peripheral blood, obtained on day 0 of AZD1222 vaccination. The origin of the receptors is an adult in good health. The CDR3 runs from the conserved cysteine through the conserved F or W. The D gene is left open where the match is weak. Clone sizes are given selectively: once, few, many, or a class where the clone is expanded.

NA NA TRBJ2-3 TRBV28 CASSHHPGRSTDTQYF TGTGCCAGCAGTCACCACCCGGGGCGGAGCACAGATACGCAGTATTTT
TRBD1 NA TRBJ2-6 TRBV19 CASSSRTGGVYGANVLTF TGTGCCAGTAGTTCGAGGACAGGGGGGGTCTATGGGGCCAACGTCCTGACTTTC
NA NA TRBJ2-7 TRBV14 CASSPSAGPYEQYF TGTGCCAGCAGCCCGTCCGCGGGACCCTACGAGCAGTACTTC
TRBD1 NA TRBJ2-7 TRBV28 CASSFGTGSNEQYF TGTGCCAGCAGCTTCGGGACAGGGAGCAACGAGCAGTACTTC
TRBD2 NA TRBJ2-1 TRBV6-1 CASSDTMRSLAGGLNEQFF TGTGCCAGCAGTGATACGATGAGGTCACTAGCGGGGGGGTTAAATGAGCAGTTCTTC
NA NA TRBJ1-4 TRBV5-1 CASRRTVGEKLFF TGCGCCAGCAGACGAACGGTCGGCGAAAAACTGTTTTTT
NA NA TRBJ2-2 TRBV19 CASSILRYQNTGELFF TGTGCCAGTAGTATTTTACGGTATCAGAACACCGGGGAGCTGTTTTTT
NA NA TRBJ1-4 TRBV30 CAWAKGANEKLFF TGTGCCTGGGCGAAGGGAGCTAATGAAAAACTGTTTTTT
NA NA TRBJ1-4 TRBV13 CASSPGVEKLFF TGTGCCAGCTCTCCAGGGGTTGAAAAACTGTTTTTT
TRBD1 once TRBJ1-2 TRBV6-5 CASKSPGTDYGYTF TGTGCCAGCAAATCTCCCGGGACAGACTATGGCTACACCTTC
TRBD1 NA TRBJ1-5 TRBV4-1 CASSQETGGSRPQHF TGCGCCAGCAGCCAAGAAACAGGGGGGAGTAGGCCCCAGCATTTT
NA few TRBJ1-5 TRBV6-1 CASSEVGHLGYQPQHF TGTGCCAGCAGTGAAGTAGGTCACTTGGGGTATCAGCCCCAGCATTTT
NA NA TRBJ2-1 TRBV30 CAWSPGPEAYNEQFF TGTGCCTGGTCACCCGGGCCAGAGGCCTACAATGAGCAGTTCTTC
TRBD1 NA TRBJ1-1 TRBV27 CTSTELGTGNTEAFF TGTACCAGCACCGAACTCGGGACAGGGAACACTGAAGCTTTCTTT
TRBD1 NA TRBJ1-1 TRBV11-2 CASSPFLGTVFSTEAFF TGTGCCAGCAGCCCTTTTCTGGGGACAGTCTTTTCCACTGAAGCTTTCTTT
NA few TRBJ1-2 TRBV28 CASNLQSNYGYTF TGTGCCAGCAACCTACAGAGTAACTATGGCTACACCTTC
NA NA TRBJ1-1 TRBV7-9 CASSLEWGVMNTEAFF TGTGCCAGCAGCTTAGAGTGGGGGGTTATGAACACTGAAGCTTTCTTT
TRBD2 few TRBJ2-7 TRBV6-1 CASSEGFSGRADEQYF TGTGCCAGCAGTGAAGGATTTAGCGGGAGGGCCGACGAGCAGTACTTC
NA NA TRBJ1-1 TRBV9 CASSVAERGTEAFF TGTGCCAGCAGCGTGGCCGAACGGGGGACTGAAGCTTTCTTT
TRBD1 NA TRBJ1-2 TRBV29-1 CSAPRRQGSRGYTF TGCAGCGCCCCAAGACGACAGGGCTCGAGAGGCTACACCTTC
NA NA TRBJ1-1 TRBV19 CASSISVNTEAFF TGTGCCAGTAGTATATCCGTGAACACTGAAGCTTTCTTT
TRBD2 NA TRBJ2-5 TRBV19 CASSTLAGGLETQYF TGTGCCAGTAGTACACTAGCGGGGGGGCTTGAGACCCAGTACTTC
NA NA TRBJ2-3 TRBV14 CASRDSISSTDTQYF TGTGCCAGCAGGGACTCAATATCTAGCACAGATACGCAGTATTTT
NA once TRBJ1-3 TRBV2 CASLEGTGNTIYF TGTGCCAGCTTGGAAGGGACAGGAAACACCATATATTTT
NA NA TRBJ2-3 TRBV9 CASSRSFASTDTQYF TGTGCCAGCAGCCGTAGCTTCGCTAGCACAGATACGCAGTATTTT
NA NA TRBJ2-5 TRBV28 CASESGGKDNLYQETQYF TGTGCCAGCGAATCCGGCGGGAAGGACAATCTGTACCAAGAGACCCAGTACTTC
TRBD2 NA TRBJ2-7 TRBV11-2 CASRGLREAYEQYF TGTGCCAGCAGAGGTCTCCGGGAGGCATACGAGCAGTACTTC
NA few TRBJ1-4 TRBV7-8 CASRQTAVVTNEKLFF TGTGCCAGCAGGCAAACAGCGGTCGTCACTAATGAAAAACTGTTTTTT
NA few TRBJ1-2 TRBV6-2/TRBV6-3 CASTPARGSGYTF TGTGCCAGCACCCCGGCCAGGGGTTCTGGCTACACCTTC
NA NA TRBJ1-3 TRBV7-8 CASSPGNTIYF TGTGCCAGCAGCCCCGGAAACACCATATATTTT
NA NA TRBJ2-2 TRBV28 CASSFPLRANTGELFF TGTGCCAGCAGTTTTCCGTTGAGGGCGAACACCGGGGAGCTGTTTTTT
NA NA TRBJ1-1 TRBV6-5 CASSWNTEAFF TGTGCCAGCAGTTGGAACACTGAAGCTTTCTTT
TRBD1 NA TRBJ2-5 TRBV9 CASSPNNRGDIETQYF TGTGCCAGCAGCCCCAATAACAGGGGGGATATAGAGACCCAGTACTTC
NA NA TRBJ2-7 TRBV5-1 CASTKETGRVGEQYF TGCGCCAGCACGAAAGAAACAGGGAGGGTGGGCGAGCAGTACTTC
NA NA TRBJ2-3 TRBV20-1 CSASGLGSTDTQYF TGCAGTGCTAGTGGGTTGGGGAGCACAGATACGCAGTATTTT
NA NA TRBJ2-3 TRBV7-3 CASSRGLADTQYF TGTGCCAGCAGTCGGGGGCTAGCAGATACGCAGTATTTT
TRBD2 once TRBJ2-6 TRBV27 CASSPLSGSFSSGANVLTF TGTGCCAGCAGTCCACTTAGCGGGAGTTTTTCTTCTGGGGCCAACGTCCTGACTTTC
NA NA TRBJ1-2 TRBV12-3/TRBV12-4 CASSYGDYYGYTF TGTGCCAGCAGTTACGGGGACTACTATGGCTACACCTTC
TRBD1 NA TRBJ1-5 TRBV6-5 CASNPTGGGQPQHF TGTGCCAGCAACCCCACAGGGGGCGGACAGCCCCAGCATTTT
TRBD1 NA TRBJ1-5 TRBV10-2 CASREDLQGDNQPQHF TGCGCCAGCAGGGAAGACTTACAGGGGGACAATCAGCCCCAGCATTTT
NA NA TRBJ1-5 TRBV6-2/TRBV6-3 CASSYGYNSQISNQPQHF TGTGCCAGCAGTTATGGGTATAACTCCCAGATTAGCAATCAGCCCCAGCATTTT